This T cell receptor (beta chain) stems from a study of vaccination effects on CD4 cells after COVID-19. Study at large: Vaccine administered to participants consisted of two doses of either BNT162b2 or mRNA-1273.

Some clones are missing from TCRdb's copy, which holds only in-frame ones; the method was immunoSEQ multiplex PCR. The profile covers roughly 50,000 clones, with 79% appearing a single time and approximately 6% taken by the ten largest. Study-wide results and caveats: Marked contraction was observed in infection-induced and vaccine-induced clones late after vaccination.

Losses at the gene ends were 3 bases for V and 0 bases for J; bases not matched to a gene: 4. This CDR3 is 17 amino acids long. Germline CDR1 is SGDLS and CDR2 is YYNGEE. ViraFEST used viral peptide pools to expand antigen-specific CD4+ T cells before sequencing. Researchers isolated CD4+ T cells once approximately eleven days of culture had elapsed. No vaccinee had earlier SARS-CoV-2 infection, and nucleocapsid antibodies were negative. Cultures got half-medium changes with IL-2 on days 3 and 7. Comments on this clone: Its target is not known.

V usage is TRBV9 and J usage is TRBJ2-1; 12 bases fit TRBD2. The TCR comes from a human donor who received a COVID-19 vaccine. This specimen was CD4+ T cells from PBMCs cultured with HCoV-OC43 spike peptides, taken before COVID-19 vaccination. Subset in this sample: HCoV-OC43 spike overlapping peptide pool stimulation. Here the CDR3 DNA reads TGTGCCAGCAGCGCAGGACTAGCGGGGAGCTCCTACAATGAGCAGTTCTTC. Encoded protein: CASSAGLAGSSYNEQFF.